The rows below give T cell receptor beta chains drawn from one sample of a study of cytomegalovirus exposure and HLA in healthy donors. The repertoire was sequenced with immunoSEQ multiplex PCR; TCRdb's copy has only in-frame clones and lacks some. There are some 77,000 clones in the sample; roughly 80% occur only once, and 20% to 30% lies in the top ten. The sample consisted of PBMCs. The receptors originated from a woman between 45 and 60 years old in good health and CMV-seropositive. Both conserved end residues are part of each CDR3. D genes are given only for firm matches. Clone size is stated in some rows and not others, as once, few, many or a class when expanded.

>TRBJ2-5|14|.|.|TRBV5-1
TGCGCCAGCAGCCTATGGGGGGTCCAAGAGACCCAGTACTTC
CASSLWGVQETQYF
>TRBJ1-5|17|few|TRBD1|TRBV5-3
TGTGCCAGAAGCATCCCCGGGACAGGGTGCGGAAACCAGCCCCAGCATTTT
CARSIPGTGCGNQPQHF
>TRBJ2-3|15|.|.|TRBV11-3
TGTGCCAGCAGATCGACAGAGACTAGCACAGATACGCAGTATTTT
CASRSTETSTDTQYF
>TRBJ1-5|15|.|TRBD1|TRBV2
TGTGCCACCGAACTGGACAGGGGGTATGGTCAGCCCCAGCATTTT
CATELDRGYGQPQHF
>TRBJ1-3|14|few|.|TRBV19
TGTGCCAGTAGTATTACAGGGTCCGGAAACACCATATATTTT
CASSITGSGNTIYF
>TRBJ1-2|15|.|TRBD1|TRBV19
TGTGCCAGTAGTCCGATGACAGGGGGCGATTATGGCTACACCTTC
CASSPMTGGDYGYTF
>TRBJ1-6|15|few|.|TRBV7-9
TGTGCCAGCAGCTTAGTTGCAGGGGCCCAGTCACCCCTCCACTTT
CASSLVAGAQSPLHF
>TRBJ2-5|16|few|TRBD2|TRBV30
TGTGCCTGGAGAGGAATAGCGGGGGCCTACCGGGAGACCCAGTACTTC
CAWRGIAGAYRETQYF
>TRBJ1-1|15|.|.|TRBV5-1
TGCGCCAGCAGCTTGTACGGACAGACGATAGGTGAAGCTTTCTTT
CASSLYGQTIGEAFF
>TRBJ1-2|14|.|.|TRBV27
TGTGCCAGCAGCCCCGGTTCGATCCTCTATGGCTACACCTTC
CASSPGSILYGYTF
>TRBJ1-6|16|once|.|TRBV7-9
TGTGCCAGCAGCTTAGGACGGGTGACTGATAATTCACCCCTCCACTTT
CASSLGRVTDNSPLHF
>TRBJ2-3|19|.|TRBD1|TRBV19
TGTGCCAGTAGTATTCTGAAGGGACAGAGCCGGGCTAGCACAGATACGCAGTATTTT
CASSILKGQSRASTDTQYF
>TRBJ1-2|16|once|TRBD1|TRBV11-2
TGTGCCAGCAGCTTAGGGGCAGGGGGATCTAACTATGGCTACACCTTC
CASSLGAGGSNYGYTF
>TRBJ2-1|16|.|TRBD1|TRBV10-1
TGCGCCAGCAGTGACGCCGGGACAGGGTTGGAAAATGAGCAGTTCTTC
CASSDAGTGLENEQFF
>TRBJ1-6|16|.|TRBD1|TRBV5-1
TGCGCCAGCAGCAGAACAGGGGTAGGGATAATTTCACCCCTCCACTTT
CASSRTGVGIISPLHF
>TRBJ2-3|12|.|.|TRBV7-9
TGTTCCAGCAGCCCGTACGCGGATACGCAGTATTTT
CSSSPYADTQYF
>TRBJ1-2|15|.|.|TRBV6-1
TGTGCCAGCAGTCCCCTCCGGGGGGCTGGGGTTGGCTACACCTTC
CASSPLRGAGVGYTF
>TRBJ2-1|12|.|.|TRBV6-6
TGTGCCAGCAGTCCTCCCGGGACTTCGCAGTTCTTC
CASSPPGTSQFF
>TRBJ1-4|13|once|.|TRBV5-5
TGTGCCAGCAGCTTGGGGGCAGCAGAAAAACTGTTTTTT
CASSLGAAEKLFF
>TRBJ1-1|14|.|TRBD1|TRBV7-3
TGTGCCAGCAGCTTACAGGGGGCAGGGACTGAAGCTTTCTTT
CASSLQGAGTEAFF
>TRBJ1-1|14|.|.|TRBV5-1
TGCGCCAGCAGCTCCGAACCGGGTCTCTTGTTTGCTTTCTTT
CASSSEPGLLFAFF
>TRBJ2-5|16|.|TRBD2|TRBV5-1
TGCGCCAGCAGCTTGGCGATAGCGGGGACCCCAGAGACCCAGTACTTC
CASSLAIAGTPETQYF
>TRBJ1-2|16|.|.|TRBV19
TGTGCCAGTAGTATCCAAAGTAGTGGAGGGAACTATGGCTACACCTTC
CASSIQSSGGNYGYTF
>TRBJ2-5|18|.|.|TRBV19
TGTGCCAGTAGTTCCCGGAGGGGGGGACTCCTGTACCAAGAGACCCAGTACTTC
CASSSRRGGLLYQETQYF
>TRBJ2-5|14|.|.|TRBV5-1
TGCGCCAGCAGCTTGGCCGTGGCTCAAGAGACCCAGTACTTC
CASSLAVAQETQYF
>TRBJ1-1|14|.|TRBD1|TRBV6-1
TGTGCCAGCAGTGATTACAGGGGAATAACTGAAGCTTTCTTT
CASSDYRGITEAFF
>TRBJ2-2|15|once|.|TRBV6-4
TGTGCCAGCAGTGATGACTTCTCGAACACCGGGGAGCTGTTTTTT
CASSDDFSNTGELFF
>TRBJ2-3|16|.|TRBD1|TRBV6-1
TGTGCCAGCAGTGAACGACAGGGTTTAGGCACAGATACGCAGTATTTT
CASSERQGLGTDTQYF
>TRBJ2-1|15|once|TRBD2|TRBV15
TGTGCCACCTCTTTCCTCCAGCGGGGGGGCGACGAGCAGTTCTTC
CATSFLQRGGDEQFF
>TRBJ2-4|16|.|.|TRBV6-6
TGTGCCAGCAGTCAGCACAGACGTCTAGCCAAAAACATTCAGTACTTC
CASSQHRRLAKNIQYF
>TRBJ1-5|15|.|TRBD1|TRBV6-5
TGTGCCAGCAGTTACGAGGGGACAGGGAATCAGCCCCAGCATTTT
CASSYEGTGNQPQHF
>TRBJ2-2|14|.|TRBD1|TRBV7-3
TGTGCCAGCAGCTCGACAGGGCGATGGGGGGAGCTGTTTTTT
CASSSTGRWGELFF
>TRBJ1-2|17|.|TRBD1|TRBV5-7
TGTGCCAGCAGCTTGATACTTGGACAGGGGTGTAACTATGGCTACACCTTC
CASSLILGQGCNYGYTF
>TRBJ2-3|15|.|TRBD2|TRBV19
TGTGCCAGTAGGGGTAGCGGGGCAAGCACAGATACGCAGTATTTT
CASRGSGASTDTQYF
>TRBJ1-1|14|.|.|TRBV9
TGTGCCAGCAGCCCGGCGACAGCGAACACTGAAGCTTTCTTT
CASSPATANTEAFF